Sequencing of this T cell receptor (beta chain) was carried out in a study of preoperative IRX-2 immunotherapy in early breast cancer. Treatment meaning: preoperative locoregional IRX-2 cytokine immunotherapy. Samples came from a phase Ib trial of preoperative locoregional IRX-2 cytokine immunotherapy. CDR3 length: 16 amino acids. V shed 0 bases and J shed 2 bases, with 14 bases lying between them. CDR1 and CDR2 from the germline V gene are MGHRA and YSYEKL. TCRdb's table, derived via immunoSEQ multiplex PCR, lists solely in-frame clones and lacks some. The data contain 25,000 to 30,000 clones, about 90% of them singletons.

The sample was gathered from a patient treated with IRX-2 immunotherapy. The chain links TRBV4-1 to TRBJ2-7; the D gene could be TRBD1 or TRBD2 (5 bases each). This clonotype originated in a human donor with breast cancer. CDR3 DNA sequence: TGCGCCAGCAGCCAAGAGGAGCGGCGACAGACCTACGAGCAGTACTTC. Its protein is CASSQEERRQTYEQYF.